This T cell receptor beta chain was observed in a study of shared clonotypes between healthy human individuals. Study-level background: Researchers assigned three CD4 naive, three CD4 memory, two CD8 naive and one CD8 memory plate to each donor.

About this clone itself: What it binds is not known.

Study outcomes and limitations: At large depth, rarefaction still showed sorted-subset sequencing to be incomplete.

The CDR3 runs to 14 residues. From germline, CDR1 is SGHRS and CDR2 YFSETQ. V trimming: 2 bases; J trimming: 5 bases; junction bases outside the gene matches: 5. In the naive CD8 group, cells lacked CD45RO and were positively selected for CCR7, so terminally differentiated effector memory CD45RA+ cells were left out. The authors ran the assay at deep level. Repertoires were generated with immunoSEQ multiplex PCR, while TCRdb's copy carries only in-frame clones and drops some. The sample lists approximately 740,000 clones, roughly 92% occurring once. The source of this sequence is a man aged 30-40 years in good health. Sequencing was carried out using naive CD8+ T cells sorted from blood. The chain uses TRBV5-1 and TRBJ2-7; TRBD1 agrees at 9 bases. CDR3 sequence: CASSFRDRAHEQYF. In DNA form, the CDR3 reads TGCGCCAGCAGCTTCCGGGACAGGGCTCACGAGCAGTACTTC.